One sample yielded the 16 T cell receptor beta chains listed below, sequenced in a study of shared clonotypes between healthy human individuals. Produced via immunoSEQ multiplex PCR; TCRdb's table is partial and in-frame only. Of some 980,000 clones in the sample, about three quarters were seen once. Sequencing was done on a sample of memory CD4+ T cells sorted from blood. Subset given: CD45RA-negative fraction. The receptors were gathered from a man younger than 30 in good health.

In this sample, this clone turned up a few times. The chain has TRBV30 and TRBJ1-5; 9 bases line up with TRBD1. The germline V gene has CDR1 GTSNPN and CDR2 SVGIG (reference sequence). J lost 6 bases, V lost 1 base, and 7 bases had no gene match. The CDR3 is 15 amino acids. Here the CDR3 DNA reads TGTGCCTGGAGTGGGAACAGGGGGCAGAGTCAGCCCCAGCATTTT. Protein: CAWSGNRGQSQPQHF.

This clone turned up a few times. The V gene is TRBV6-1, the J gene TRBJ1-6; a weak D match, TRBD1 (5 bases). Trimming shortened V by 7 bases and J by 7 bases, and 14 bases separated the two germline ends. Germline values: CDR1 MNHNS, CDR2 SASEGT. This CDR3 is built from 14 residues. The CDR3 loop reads CASTTQGSNSPLHF. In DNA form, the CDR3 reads TGTGCCAGCACGACGCAGGGCTCCAATTCACCCCTCCACTTT.

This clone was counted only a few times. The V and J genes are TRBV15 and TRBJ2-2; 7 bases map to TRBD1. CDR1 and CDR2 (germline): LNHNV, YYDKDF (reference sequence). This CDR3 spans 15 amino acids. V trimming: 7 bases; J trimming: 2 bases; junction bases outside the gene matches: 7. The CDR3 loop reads CATNPDRLNTGELFF. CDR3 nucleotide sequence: TGTGCCACCAACCCGGACAGGTTAAACACCGGGGAGCTGTTTTTT.

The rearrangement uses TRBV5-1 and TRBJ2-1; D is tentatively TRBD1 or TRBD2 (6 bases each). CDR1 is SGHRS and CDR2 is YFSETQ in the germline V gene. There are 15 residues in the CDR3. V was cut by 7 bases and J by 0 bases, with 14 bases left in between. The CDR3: CASLLGGSSYNEQFF. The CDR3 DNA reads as TGCGCCAGCCTCCTAGGGGGGAGCTCCTACAATGAGCAGTTCTTC.

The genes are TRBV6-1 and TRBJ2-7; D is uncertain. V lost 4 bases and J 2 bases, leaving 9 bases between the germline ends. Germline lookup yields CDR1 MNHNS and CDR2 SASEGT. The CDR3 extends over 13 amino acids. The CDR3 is CASSVKFTYEQYF. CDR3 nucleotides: TGTGCCAGCAGTGTGAAGTTCACCTACGAGCAGTACTTC.

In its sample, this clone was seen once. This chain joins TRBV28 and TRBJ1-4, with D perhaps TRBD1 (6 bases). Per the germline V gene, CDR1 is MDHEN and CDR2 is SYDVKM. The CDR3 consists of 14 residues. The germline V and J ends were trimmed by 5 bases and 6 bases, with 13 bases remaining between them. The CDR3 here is CASSMGTTDEKLFF. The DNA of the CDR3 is TGTGCCAGCAGTATGGGGACAACCGATGAAAAACTGTTTTTT.

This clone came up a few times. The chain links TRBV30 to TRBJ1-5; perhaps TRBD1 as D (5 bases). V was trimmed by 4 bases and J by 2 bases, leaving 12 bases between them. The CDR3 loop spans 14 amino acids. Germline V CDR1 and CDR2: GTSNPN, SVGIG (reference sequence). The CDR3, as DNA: TGTGCCTGGACACAAGGGGTGGGCAATCAGCCCCAGCATTTT. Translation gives CAWTQGVGNQPQHF. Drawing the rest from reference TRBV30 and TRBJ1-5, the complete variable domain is SQTIHQWPATLVQPVGSPLSLECTVEGTSNPNLYWYRQAAGRGLQLLFYSVGIGQISSEVPQNLSASRPQDRQFILSSKKLLLSDSGFYLCAWTQGVGNQPQHFGDGTRLSIL.

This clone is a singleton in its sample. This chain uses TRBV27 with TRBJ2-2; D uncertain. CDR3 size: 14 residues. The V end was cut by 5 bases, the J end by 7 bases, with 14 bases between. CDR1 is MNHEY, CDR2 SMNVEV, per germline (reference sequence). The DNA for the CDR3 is TGTGCCAGCAGTCCCCCCTTAGTGTTCGGGGAGCTGTTTTTT. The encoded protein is CASSPPLVFGELFF.

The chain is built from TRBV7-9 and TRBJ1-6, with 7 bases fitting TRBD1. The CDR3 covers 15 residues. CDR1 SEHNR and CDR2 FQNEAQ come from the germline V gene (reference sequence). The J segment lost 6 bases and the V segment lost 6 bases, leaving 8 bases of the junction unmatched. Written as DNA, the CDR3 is TGTGCCAGCAGTGGATCCGGGACAGCTAATTCACCCCTCCACTTT. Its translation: CASSGSGTANSPLHF.

CDR3 coding DNA: TGTGCCAGCAGCCGGGGCACAGGGCCCTCCTATAATTCACCCCTCCACTTT. This encodes CASSRGTGPSYNSPLHF. V gene TRBV7-2 combines with J gene TRBJ1-6; possibly TRBD1 for D (6 bases). The CDR3 has 17 residues. Trimming removed 5 bases from V and 0 bases from J, with 14 bases in between. Germline CDR1 is SGHTA and CDR2 is FQGNSA. The full variable domain, its missing parts supplied by reference TRBV7-2 and TRBJ1-6, is GAGVSQSPSNKVTEKGKDVELRCDPISGHTALYWYRQSLGQGLEFLIYFQGNSAPDKSGLPSDRFSAERTGGSVSTLTIQRTQQEDSAVYLCASSRGTGPSYNSPLHFGNGTRLTVT.

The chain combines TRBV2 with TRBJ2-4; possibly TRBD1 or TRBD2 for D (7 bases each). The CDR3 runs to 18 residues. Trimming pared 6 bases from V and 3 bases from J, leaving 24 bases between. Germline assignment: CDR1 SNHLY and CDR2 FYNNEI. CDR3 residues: CASRDTRGGGLVKNIQYF. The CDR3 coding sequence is TGTGCCAGCAGGGATACGAGGGGAGGGGGCTTGGTCAAAAACATTCAGTACTTC.

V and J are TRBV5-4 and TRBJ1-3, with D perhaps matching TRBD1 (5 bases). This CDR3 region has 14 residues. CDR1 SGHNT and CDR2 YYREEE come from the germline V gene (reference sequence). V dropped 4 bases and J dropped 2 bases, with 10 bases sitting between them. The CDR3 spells CASSLQGTGNTIYF. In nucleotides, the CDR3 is TGTGCCAGCAGCCTCCAGGGTACTGGAAACACCATATATTTT.

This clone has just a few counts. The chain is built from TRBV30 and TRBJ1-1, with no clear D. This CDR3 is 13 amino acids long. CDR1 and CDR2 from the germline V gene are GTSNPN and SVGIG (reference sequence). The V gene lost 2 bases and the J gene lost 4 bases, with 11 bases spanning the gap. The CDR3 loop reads CAWSPGLGTEAFF. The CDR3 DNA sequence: TGTGCCTGGAGTCCCGGACTGGGCACTGAAGCTTTCTTT.

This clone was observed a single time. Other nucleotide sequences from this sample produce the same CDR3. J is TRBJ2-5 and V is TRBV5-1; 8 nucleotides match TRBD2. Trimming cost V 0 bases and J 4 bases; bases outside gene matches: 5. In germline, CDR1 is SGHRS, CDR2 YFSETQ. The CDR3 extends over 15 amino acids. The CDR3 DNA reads TGCGCCAGCAGCTTGGGAGGGCTAGCGGGAGAGACCCAGTACTTC. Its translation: CASSLGGLAGETQYF.

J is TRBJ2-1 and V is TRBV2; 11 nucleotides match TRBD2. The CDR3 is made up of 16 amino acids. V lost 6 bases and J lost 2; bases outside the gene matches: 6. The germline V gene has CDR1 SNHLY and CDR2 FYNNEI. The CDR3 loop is CASRAGTSGTYNEQFF. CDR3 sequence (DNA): TGTGCCAGCAGAGCCGGGACTAGCGGAACCTACAATGAGCAGTTCTTC.

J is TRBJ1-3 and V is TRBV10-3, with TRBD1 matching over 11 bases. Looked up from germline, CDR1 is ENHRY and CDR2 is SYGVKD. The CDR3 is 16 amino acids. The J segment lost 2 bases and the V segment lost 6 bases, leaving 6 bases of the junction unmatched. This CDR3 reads CAIRDPGQGAGNTIYF. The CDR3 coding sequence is TGTGCCATCAGGGACCCGGGACAGGGGGCTGGAAACACCATATATTTT.